What follows are 30 T cell receptor beta chains derived from one specimen sequenced in a study of T cell responses to AZD1222 COVID-19 vaccine. Data came from immunoSEQ multiplex PCR; TCRdb stores just in-frame clones and leaves some out. The data contain 150,000 to 200,000 clones, roughly 94% of them seen just once; the ten biggest clones take up 1% to 1.5%. The material sequenced was peripheral blood, taken 28 days after the second AZD1222 dose. The receptors were sampled from an adult who received the AZD1222 COVID-19 vaccine.

Regarding this clone: The conserved phenylalanine or tryptophan normally closing the CDR3 is absent here, so this likely arose from a read error. The DNA is left out, because the CDR3 cannot be placed on it with certainty; the CDR3 is given as TCRdb lists it. The chain employs TRBV21-1 and TRBJ1-2. TRBV21-1 is designated a pseudogene. The CDR3 has 11 residues if both end residues are counted. The CDR3 sequence is CASTPWRVLGL.

This clone was detected only once. The chain has TRBV5-1 and TRBJ1-3, with a tentative D call TRBD1 (5 bases). CDR3 length: 17 amino acids. V lost 4 bases, J lost 0 bases, and 17 bases lay in between. CDR1 SGHRS and CDR2 YFSETQ come from the germline V gene. This chain's CDR3 is CASSPKAGASSGNTIYF. In DNA, the CDR3 is TGCGCCAGCAGCCCAAAGGCTGGGGCAAGCTCTGGAAACACCATATATTTT.

The chain carries TRBV28 and TRBJ1-1, with D perhaps matching TRBD1 (5 bases). Between the trimmed V and J ends, which lost 8 bases and 4 bases, there was a span of 20 bases. CDR1 is MDHEN and CDR2 is SYDVKM in the germline V gene. CDR3 size: 15 residues. Written as DNA, the CDR3 is TGTGCCAGCGCCCTCTCGACGGGGGTGGGCACTGAAGCTTTCTTT. It translates to CASALSTGVGTEAFF.

This clone was detected once. This chain uses TRBV19 with TRBJ1-1; D may be TRBD1 (6 bases). With 4 bases removed from V and 4 bases from J, the gap between germline ends came to 7 bases. The CDR3 is 12 amino acids. Germline loops: CDR1 LNHDA, CDR2 SQIVND (reference sequence). The CDR3 nucleotides read TGTGCCAGTAGTACCAGGGGCACTGAAGCTTTCTTT. Translated, it gives CASSTRGTEAFF.

This chain links TRBV4-3 with TRBJ1-1, with 8 bases fitting TRBD1. This CDR3 comprises 15 residues. The V and J ends lost 0 bases and 4 bases, in that order; junction bases with no gene match: 4. Germline V gene lookup returns CDR1 LGHNA and CDR2 YSLEER. CDR3 nucleotide sequence: TGCGCCAGCAGCCAAGAACAGGGGGTGGGCACTGAAGCTTTCTTT. It translates to CASSQEQGVGTEAFF.

The chain links TRBV28 to TRBJ2-5; no clear D. V gave up 6 bases and J gave up 3 bases, with 8 bases separating them. The CDR3 contains 12 residues. Germline V gives CDR1 MDHEN, CDR2 SYDVKM. CDR3 protein: CASSVYEETQYF. The CDR3, as DNA: TGTGCCAGCAGCGTATACGAAGAGACCCAGTACTTC.

This sequence joins TRBV7-2 and TRBJ1-3, with 8 nucleotides matching TRBD1. Germline assignment: CDR1 SGHTA and CDR2 FQGNSA. V was clipped by 5 bases and J by 5 bases; unmatched bases: 8. The length of the CDR3 is 15 residues. The CDR3 here is CASSPPGQARNTIYF. The CDR3 DNA reads TGTGCCAGCAGCCCGCCGGGACAGGCTCGAAACACCATATATTTT. The whole variable domain, remainder taken from reference TRBV7-2 and TRBJ1-3, is GAGVSQSPSNKVTEKGKDVELRCDPISGHTALYWYRQSLGQGLEFLIYFQGNSAPDKSGLPSDRFSAERTGGSVSTLTIQRTQQEDSAVYLCASSPPGQARNTIYFGEGSWLTVV.

The chain recombines TRBV15 with TRBJ2-2; D not resolved. The CDR3 runs to 12 residues. The germline V and J ends were trimmed by 4 bases and 6 bases, with 6 bases remaining between them. The germline V gene has CDR1 LNHNV and CDR2 YYDKDF (reference sequence). CDR3 sequence: CATSKEAGELFF. The CDR3 DNA is TGTGCCACCAGCAAAGAGGCCGGGGAGCTGTTTTTT.

This chain links TRBV21-1 with TRBJ2-2; TRBD1 is taken as the D call from the table, unchecked against the DNA. TRBV21-1 is a known pseudogene. CDR3 length equals 17 residues. The CDR3 bases are TGTGCCATTCCCCCAGAGGGACAGGGAGGCTACGCCGGGGAGCTGTTTTTT. Translation gives CAIPPEGQGGYAGELFF.

The V and J genes are TRBV2 and TRBJ1-5; tentatively, D is TRBD1 (6 bases). Looked up from germline, CDR1 is SNHLY and CDR2 is FYNNEI. Deletions cut 0 bases from V and 2 bases from J, with 26 bases between. The CDR3 loop spans 21 amino acids. CDR3 nucleotides: TGTGCCAGCAGTGAAGCGGGGGGCAGTGTCTACCCTATATCGGGCAATCAGCCCCAGCATTTT. This codes for CASSEAGGSVYPISGNQPQHF. Full variable domain (rest looked up from reference TRBV2 and TRBJ1-5): EPEVTQTPSHQVTQMGQEVILRCVPISNHLYFYWYRQILGQKVEFLVSFYNNEISEKSEIFDDQFSVERPDGSNFTLKIRSTKLEDSAMYFCASSEAGGSVYPISGNQPQHFGDGTRLSIL.

This clone showed up just a few times. The gene calls are TRBV19 and TRBJ1-1; 7 nucleotides line up with TRBD1. With V trimmed by 0 bases and J by 0 bases, 1 base remained unmatched. The CDR3 totals 15 residues. Germline loops: CDR1 LNHDA, CDR2 SQIVND (reference sequence). The CDR3 DNA follows: TGTGCCAGTAGTATAGACGGACAGGTGAACACTGAAGCTTTCTTT. Its translation: CASSIDGQVNTEAFF.

The chain uses TRBV1 and TRBJ2-5; the D call TRBD2 from the table was never checked on the DNA. TRBV1 is given as a pseudogene. The length of the CDR3 is 15 residues. The CDR3 spells CTSSPPRGRQETQYF. In DNA form, the CDR3 reads TGCACCAGCAGCCCCCCTCGCGGGAGACAAGAGACCCAGTACTTC.

This chain uses TRBV6-4 with TRBJ2-2; 9 bases map to TRBD1. The CDR3 consists of 15 residues. Germline-derived CDR1 and CDR2 are MRHNA and SNTAGT. The trim removed 4 bases at V and 5 bases at J, leaving 5 bases unmatched. The CDR3 DNA reads TGTGCCAGCAGTGGCTCCGGGACAGGGACCGGGGAGCTGTTTTTT. Protein product: CASSGSGTGTGELFF.

The chain combines TRBV5-1 with TRBJ2-7; D might be TRBD2 (5 bases). Trimming removed 6 bases at V and 5 bases at J, with 21 bases between. This CDR3 has 15 residues. Germline V gives CDR1 SGHRS, CDR2 YFSETQ. In DNA, the CDR3 is TGCGCCAGCACCCCCGAGGGCCTATCGTCCGACGAGCAGTACTTC. This sequence encodes CASTPEGLSSDEQYF.

The V call is TRBV5-4, the J call TRBJ2-7; TRBD2 aligns across 13 bases. V lost 3 bases, J lost 2 bases, and 8 bases stayed unmatched. This CDR3 spans 17 amino acids. Per the germline V gene, CDR1 is SGHNT and CDR2 is YYREEE (reference sequence). The CDR3 DNA reads TGTGCCAGCAGCTCTACTAGCGGGAGGGCCCAGGCCTACGAGCAGTACTTC. As protein: CASSSTSGRAQAYEQYF.

This clone was counted once. Written as DNA, the CDR3 is TGCGCCAGCAGCTTGGACGCTAGCGGGAGCATCAATGAGCAGTTCTTC. The encoded protein is CASSLDASGSINEQFF. V and J are TRBV5-1 and TRBJ2-1; 10 bases map to TRBD2. The CDR3 totals 16 residues. In germline, CDR1 is SGHRS, CDR2 YFSETQ. Trimming at V came to 0 bases and at J to 6 bases, leaving 6 bases not matched to a gene.

J is TRBJ2-3 and V is TRBV28, with no clear D. CDR1 MDHEN and CDR2 SYDVKM come from the germline V gene. CDR3 length equals 15 residues. Trimming took off 3 bases at V and 6 bases at J, with 16 bases between the two ends. This CDR3 reads CASSLAGSGRDTQYF. The CDR3 DNA reads TGTGCCAGCAGTTTGGCCGGTTCCGGGCGGGATACGCAGTATTTT.

The chain employs TRBV19 and TRBJ1-2; no definite D call. V lost 3 bases and J lost 0, with 11 bases in between. The CDR3 consists of 15 residues. Germline CDR1 is LNHDA and CDR2 is SQIVND (reference sequence). DNA of the CDR3: TGTGCCAGTAGTATCCCATCGGCGGCTAACTATGGCTACACCTTC. Translating it yields CASSIPSAANYGYTF.

This rearrangement joins TRBV7-2 to TRBJ1-1; perhaps TRBD1 as D (6 bases). V was shortened by 5 bases and J by 5 bases, with 24 bases between the two germline ends. The germline CDR1 and CDR2 sequences are SGHTA and FQGNSA. The CDR3 totals 17 residues. CDR3 residues: CASSATPQGWRRTEAFF. The CDR3 coding sequence is TGTGCCAGCAGCGCCACTCCACAGGGATGGCGGCGGACTGAAGCTTTCTTT.

This clone was counted only a few times. This rearrangement joins TRBV5-4 to TRBJ1-4, with 7 bases aligning to TRBD1. Germline loops: CDR1 SGHNT, CDR2 YYREEE (reference sequence). V shed 4 bases and J 8 bases; nucleotides not matched to a gene: 5. This CDR3 has 13 residues. This CDR3 is CASSNRGVEKLFF. The CDR3, as DNA: TGTGCCAGCAGCAACAGGGGAGTAGAAAAACTGTTTTTT.

This clone was picked up one time. The chain has TRBV11-2 and TRBJ1-5; D gene uncertain. CDR3 size: 11 residues. With 4 bases removed from V and 8 bases from J, the gap between germline ends came to 6 bases. CDR1 and CDR2 from the germline V gene are SGHAT and FQNNGV. CDR3 in DNA: TGTGCCAGCAGCTCCGAAGAGCCCCAGCATTTT. Translated, it gives CASSSEEPQHF.

The rearrangement links TRBV28 to TRBJ2-4; 10 bases are a match to TRBD2. CDR3 length: 15 amino acids. Germline trimming cut 6 bases from V and 1 base from J; bases unmatched to any gene: 3. The V gene's germline CDR1 is MDHEN and CDR2 SYDVKM. The CDR3 loop reads CASRLAGFAKNIQYF. The CDR3 bases are TGTGCCAGCAGACTAGCGGGGTTCGCCAAAAACATTCAGTACTTC.

The chain joins TRBV6-2 or TRBV6-3 to TRBJ1-5; 10 nucleotides line up with TRBD1. With 2 bases clipped from V and 5 bases from J, the junction kept 6 bases outside the gene matches. Germline lookup yields CDR1 MNHEY and CDR2 SVGEGT. This CDR3 contains 16 residues. The CDR3 region is CASSYPDRGQDQPQHF. The DNA for the CDR3 is TGTGCCAGCAGTTACCCCGACAGGGGGCAGGATCAGCCCCAGCATTTT.

The chain employs TRBV5-4 and TRBJ2-1, with D uncertain. Germline V CDR1 and CDR2: SGHNT, YYREEE (reference sequence). Between the trimmed V and J ends, which lost 3 bases and 2 bases, there was a span of 9 bases. The CDR3 spans 14 residues. The CDR3 nucleotides read TGTGCCAGCAGCTCCCAAGGCACCTACAATGAGCAGTTCTTC. Translated, it gives CASSSQGTYNEQFF.

The CDR3 is CASSDGLAAYEQYF. The CDR3 nucleotides read TGTGCCAGCAGCGACGGACTAGCGGCCTACGAGCAGTACTTC. J is TRBJ2-7 and V is TRBV5-4, with TRBD2 matching over 10 bases. V shed 4 bases, J shed 2 bases, and the junction held 3 bases outside the gene matches. Germline V gene data show CDR1 as SGHNT and CDR2 as YYREEE (reference sequence). The CDR3 loop spans 14 amino acids.

This chain links TRBV19 with TRBJ2-1; 12 bases fit TRBD2. With 9 bases clipped from V and 10 bases from J, the junction kept 7 bases outside the gene matches. Germline values: CDR1 LNHDA, CDR2 SQIVND (reference sequence). The length of the CDR3 is 13 residues. CDR3 sequence: CASSSGRAGEQFF. In nucleotides, the CDR3 is TGTGCCAGCTCTAGCGGGAGGGCCGGGGAGCAGTTCTTC.

Worth noting for this clone: The identical CDR3 is also encoded by other nucleotide sequences in the sample. The V and J genes are TRBV19 and TRBJ2-1; TRBD2 matches 7 bases. The CDR3 extends over 15 amino acids. CDR1 and CDR2 (germline): LNHDA, SQIVND (reference sequence). V shed 3 bases and J 0 bases; nucleotides not matched to a gene: 2. DNA for the CDR3: TGTGCCAGTAGTATGGGAGGGAGCTCCTACAATGAGCAGTTCTTC. This encodes CASSMGGSSYNEQFF. Filled out from reference TRBV19 and TRBJ2-1, the complete variable domain reads DGGITQSPKYLFRKEGQNVTLSCEQNLNHDAMYWYRQDPGQGLRLIYYSQIVNDFQKGDIAEGYSVSREKKESFPLTVTSAQKNPTAFYLCASSMGGSSYNEQFFGPGTRLTVL.

The V and J genes are TRBV15 and TRBJ2-1, with 8 nucleotides matching TRBD1. V was pared by 1 base and J by 5 bases, with 10 bases of the junction left unmatched. Germline-derived CDR1 and CDR2 are LNHNV and YYDKDF (reference sequence). There are 17 residues in the CDR3. CDR3 region: CATSRVGRGQEDNEQFF. DNA of the CDR3: TGTGCCACCAGCAGAGTTGGTCGGGGACAGGAGGACAATGAGCAGTTCTTC.

This rearrangement joins TRBV7-2 to TRBJ1-1; D may be TRBD1 (5 bases). The germline gives CDR1 SGHTA, CDR2 FQGNSA. Trimming shortened V by 5 bases and J by 2 bases, and 12 bases separated the two germline ends. This CDR3 contains 14 residues. CDR3 sequence: CASSVTGLNTEAFF. Written as DNA, the CDR3 is TGTGCCAGCAGCGTTACAGGCCTAAACACTGAAGCTTTCTTT. Full variable domain (missing parts from reference TRBV7-2 and TRBJ1-1): GAGVSQSPSNKVTEKGKDVELRCDPISGHTALYWYRQSLGQGLEFLIYFQGNSAPDKSGLPSDRFSAERTGGSVSTLTIQRTQQEDSAVYLCASSVTGLNTEAFFGQGTRLTVV.

This chain connects TRBV27 to TRBJ1-1, with D maybe TRBD1 (5 bases). CDR1 is MNHEY, CDR2 SMNVEV, per germline (reference sequence). CDR3 length: 15 amino acids. Trimming left V 10 bases short and J 0 bases short, with 18 bases between. CDR3 loop: CATSLAPGLNTEAFF. CDR3 nucleotide sequence: TGTGCCACTTCTTTAGCACCGGGACTGAACACTGAAGCTTTCTTT.